The rows below give T cell receptor beta chains drawn from one sample of a study of cytomegalovirus exposure and HLA in healthy donors. Some clones are missing from TCRdb's copy, which holds only in-frame ones; the method was immunoSEQ multiplex PCR. The table includes roughly 150,000 clones, less than 85% detected once. The specimen was PBMCs. All receptors come from a woman aged 55-70 years in good health and CMV-seropositive. Each CDR3 is given with its conserved first and last residue. The order of the fields is CDR3 protein, CDR3 DNA, D gene, clone size, V gene, CDR3 length, J gene. A D gene is named only where the DNA matches it firmly. Clone size, where shown, is once, few, many, or a class for clones that have expanded.

cdr3_aa: CASSPSSYEQYF; cdr3_nt: TGTGCCAGCAGCCCGAGCTCCTACGAGCAGTACTTC; d_call: .; clone_size: .; v_call: TRBV7-3; cdr3_length: 12; j_call: TRBJ2-7
cdr3_aa: CASRREGYEQYF; cdr3_nt: TGCGCCAGCAGACGGGAGGGCTACGAGCAGTACTTC; d_call: TRBD2; clone_size: .; v_call: TRBV5-1; cdr3_length: 12; j_call: TRBJ2-7
cdr3_aa: CASSLTPDTYEQYF; cdr3_nt: TGTGCCAGCAGCCTAACCCCAGACACCTACGAGCAGTACTTC; d_call: .; clone_size: .; v_call: TRBV6-5; cdr3_length: 14; j_call: TRBJ2-7
cdr3_aa: CASSLRQDRTNEKLFF; cdr3_nt: TGTGCCAGCAGCCTCCGACAAGACCGAACTAATGAAAAACTGTTTTTT; d_call: .; clone_size: few; v_call: TRBV5-4; cdr3_length: 16; j_call: TRBJ1-4
cdr3_aa: CASSSGLAGEQFF; cdr3_nt: TGTGCCAGCAGTTCGGGACTAGCGGGAGAGCAGTTCTTC; d_call: TRBD2; clone_size: .; v_call: TRBV28; cdr3_length: 13; j_call: TRBJ2-1
cdr3_aa: CASSPSGPEAFF; cdr3_nt: TGTGCCAGCAGCCCCTCGGGTCCTGAAGCTTTCTTT; d_call: .; clone_size: few; v_call: TRBV11-2; cdr3_length: 12; j_call: TRBJ1-1
cdr3_aa: CASIREGGTTYTGELFF; cdr3_nt: TGTGCCAGTATTAGGGAAGGAGGGACTACCTACACCGGGGAGCTGTTTTTT; d_call: TRBD2; clone_size: .; v_call: TRBV19; cdr3_length: 17; j_call: TRBJ2-2
cdr3_aa: CASSLRGTGYTGELFF; cdr3_nt: TGTGCCAGCAGCCTCAGGGGGACAGGGTACACCGGGGAGCTGTTTTTT; d_call: TRBD1; clone_size: few; v_call: TRBV7-9; cdr3_length: 16; j_call: TRBJ2-2
cdr3_aa: CASSLLGGSPGNTIYF; cdr3_nt: TGTGCCAGCAGCCTGCTTGGAGGATCACCTGGAAACACCATATATTTT; d_call: .; clone_size: few; v_call: TRBV21-1; cdr3_length: 16; j_call: TRBJ1-3
cdr3_aa: CASLLQAPGDEQFF; cdr3_nt: TGTGCCAGTTTATTACAGGCCCCCGGAGATGAGCAGTTCTTC; d_call: .; clone_size: .; v_call: TRBV7-9; cdr3_length: 14; j_call: TRBJ2-1